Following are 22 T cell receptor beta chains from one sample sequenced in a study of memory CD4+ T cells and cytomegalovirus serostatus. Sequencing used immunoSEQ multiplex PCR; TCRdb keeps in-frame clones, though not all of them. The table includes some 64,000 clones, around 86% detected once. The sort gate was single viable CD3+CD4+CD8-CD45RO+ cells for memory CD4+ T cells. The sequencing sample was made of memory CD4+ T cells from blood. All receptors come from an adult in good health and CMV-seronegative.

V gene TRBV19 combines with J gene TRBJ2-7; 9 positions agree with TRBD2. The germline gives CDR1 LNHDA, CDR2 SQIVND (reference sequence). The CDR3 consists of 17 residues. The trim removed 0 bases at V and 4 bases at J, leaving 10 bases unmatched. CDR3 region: CASSIDSSASGVYEQYF. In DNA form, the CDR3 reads TGTGCCAGTAGTATAGATTCTTCAGCTAGCGGGGTTTACGAGCAGTACTTC. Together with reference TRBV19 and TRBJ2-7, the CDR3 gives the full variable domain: DGGITQSPKYLFRKEGQNVTLSCEQNLNHDAMYWYRQDPGQGLRLIYYSQIVNDFQKGDIAEGYSVSREKKESFPLTVTSAQKNPTAFYLCASSIDSSASGVYEQYFGPGTRLTVT.

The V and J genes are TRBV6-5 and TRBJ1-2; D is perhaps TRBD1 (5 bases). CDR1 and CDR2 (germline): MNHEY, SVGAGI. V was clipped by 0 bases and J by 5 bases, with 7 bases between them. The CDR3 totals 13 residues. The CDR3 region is CASSYSQVYGYTF. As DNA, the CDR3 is TGTGCCAGCAGTTACTCACAGGTTTATGGCTACACCTTC.

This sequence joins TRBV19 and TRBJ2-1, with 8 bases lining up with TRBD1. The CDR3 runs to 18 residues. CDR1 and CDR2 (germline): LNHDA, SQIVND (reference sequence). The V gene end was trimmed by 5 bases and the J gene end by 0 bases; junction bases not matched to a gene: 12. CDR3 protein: CASSPPPGGLSSYNEQFF. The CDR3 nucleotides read TGTGCCAGTAGTCCCCCCCCAGGGGGCCTCTCCTCCTACAATGAGCAGTTCTTC. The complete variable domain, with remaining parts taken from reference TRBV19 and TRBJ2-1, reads DGGITQSPKYLFRKEGQNVTLSCEQNLNHDAMYWYRQDPGQGLRLIYYSQIVNDFQKGDIAEGYSVSREKKESFPLTVTSAQKNPTAFYLCASSPPPGGLSSYNEQFFGPGTRLTVL.

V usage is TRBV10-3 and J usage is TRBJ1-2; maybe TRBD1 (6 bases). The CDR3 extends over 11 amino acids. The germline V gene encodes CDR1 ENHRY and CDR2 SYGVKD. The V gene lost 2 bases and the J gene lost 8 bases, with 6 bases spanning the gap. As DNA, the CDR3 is TGTGCCATCAGTGAGGGGGGCGGCTACACCTTC. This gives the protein CAISEGGGYTF.

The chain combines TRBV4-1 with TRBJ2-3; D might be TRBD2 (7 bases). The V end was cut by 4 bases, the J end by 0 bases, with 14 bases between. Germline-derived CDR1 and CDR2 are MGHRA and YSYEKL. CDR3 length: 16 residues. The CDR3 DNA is TGCGCCAGCAGCCCCCGAGGGGGGGCGAGCACAGATACGCAGTATTTT. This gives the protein CASSPRGGASTDTQYF.

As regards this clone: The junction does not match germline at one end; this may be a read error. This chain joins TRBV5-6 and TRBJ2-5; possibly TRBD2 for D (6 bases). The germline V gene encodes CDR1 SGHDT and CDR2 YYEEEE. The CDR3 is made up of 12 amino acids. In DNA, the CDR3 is TGTGCCAGCAGCTCACCGGGGGAGACCCGGTACTTC. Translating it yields CASSSPGETRYF.

The CDR3 here is CASSFNLALNEQFF. The CDR3 DNA sequence: TGTGCCAGCAGCTTTAACCTAGCCCTCAATGAGCAGTTCTTC. The chain uses TRBV5-6 and TRBJ2-1; D is perhaps TRBD2 (5 bases). The CDR3 length is 14 residues. The germline V and J ends were trimmed by 2 bases and 6 bases, with 12 bases remaining between them. Germline lookup yields CDR1 SGHDT and CDR2 YYEEEE.

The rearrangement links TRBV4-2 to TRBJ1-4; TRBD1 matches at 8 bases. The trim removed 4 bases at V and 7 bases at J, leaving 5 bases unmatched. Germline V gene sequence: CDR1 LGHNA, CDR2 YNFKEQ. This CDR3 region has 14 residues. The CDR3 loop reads CASSPRGLREKLFF. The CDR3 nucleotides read TGTGCCAGCAGCCCCAGGGGGCTTCGTGAAAAACTGTTTTTT.

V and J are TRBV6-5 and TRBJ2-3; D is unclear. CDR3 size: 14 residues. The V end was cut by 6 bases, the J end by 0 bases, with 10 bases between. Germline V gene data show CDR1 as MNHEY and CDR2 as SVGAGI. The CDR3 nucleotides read TGTGCCAGCAGGCCCGCAGGTAGCACAGATACGCAGTATTTT. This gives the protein CASRPAGSTDTQYF.

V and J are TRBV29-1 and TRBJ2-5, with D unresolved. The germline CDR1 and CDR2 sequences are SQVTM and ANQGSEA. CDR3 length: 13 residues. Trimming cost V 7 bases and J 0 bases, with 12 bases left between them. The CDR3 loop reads CSATDLYQETQYF. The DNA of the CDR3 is TGCAGCGCCACTGACTTGTACCAAGAGACCCAGTACTTC.

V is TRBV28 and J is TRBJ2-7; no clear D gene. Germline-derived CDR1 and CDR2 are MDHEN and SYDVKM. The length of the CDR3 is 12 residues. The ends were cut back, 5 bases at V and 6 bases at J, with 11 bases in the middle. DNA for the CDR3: TGTGCCAGCAGTCTGACGACGGGCGAGCAGTACTTC. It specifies CASSLTTGEQYF.

The chain's CDR3 is CASSLRVEGAYEQYF. The CDR3 region has the DNA TGTGCCAGCAGCTTAAGAGTGGAGGGGGCGTACGAGCAGTACTTC. The chain joins TRBV11-2 to TRBJ2-7; possibly TRBD1 for D (7 bases). V was trimmed by 2 bases and J by 4 bases, leaving 15 bases between them. This CDR3 has 15 residues. From germline, CDR1 is SGHAT and CDR2 FQNNGV.

DNA for the CDR3: TGTGCCAGCAGCTTAAGGACAGGGTGGGGGTTGAACACTGAAGCTTTCTTT. As protein: CASSLRTGWGLNTEAFF. J is TRBJ1-1 and V is TRBV7-2; 8 bases match TRBD1. Losses at the gene ends were 2 bases for V and 0 bases for J; bases not matched to a gene: 8. CDR1 and CDR2 from the germline V gene are SGHTA and FQGNSA. The CDR3 contains 17 residues. The complete variable domain, with remaining parts taken from reference TRBV7-2 and TRBJ1-1, reads GAGVSQSPSNKVTEKGKDVELRCDPISGHTALYWYRQSLGQGLEFLIYFQGNSAPDKSGLPSDRFSAERTGGSVSTLTIQRTQQEDSAVYLCASSLRTGWGLNTEAFFGQGTRLTVV.

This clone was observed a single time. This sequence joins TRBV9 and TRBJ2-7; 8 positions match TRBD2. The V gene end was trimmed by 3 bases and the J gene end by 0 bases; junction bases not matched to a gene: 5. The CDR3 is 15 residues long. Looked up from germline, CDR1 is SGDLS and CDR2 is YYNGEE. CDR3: CASSGGGSLSYEQYF. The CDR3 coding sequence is TGTGCCAGCAGCGGCGGGGGGTCCCTCTCCTACGAGCAGTACTTC.

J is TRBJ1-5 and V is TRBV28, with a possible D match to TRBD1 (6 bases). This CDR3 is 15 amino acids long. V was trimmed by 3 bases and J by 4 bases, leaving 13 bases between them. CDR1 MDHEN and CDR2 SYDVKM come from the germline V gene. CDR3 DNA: TGTGCCAGCAGTTTCCACGACAGGCGAAATCAGCCCCAGCATTTT. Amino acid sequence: CASSFHDRRNQPQHF.

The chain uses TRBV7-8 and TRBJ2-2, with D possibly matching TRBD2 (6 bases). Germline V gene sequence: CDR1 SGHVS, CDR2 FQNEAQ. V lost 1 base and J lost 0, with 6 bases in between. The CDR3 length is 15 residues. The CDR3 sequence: CASSLGLANTGELFF. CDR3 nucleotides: TGTGCCAGCAGCTTAGGACTAGCGAACACCGGGGAGCTGTTTTTT. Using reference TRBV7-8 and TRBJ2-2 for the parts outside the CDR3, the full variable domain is GAGVSQSPRYKVAKRGQDVALRCDPISGHVSLFWYQQALGQGPEFLTYFQNEAQLDKSGLPSDRFFAERPEGSVSTLKIQRTQQEDSAVYLCASSLGLANTGELFFGEGSRLTVL.

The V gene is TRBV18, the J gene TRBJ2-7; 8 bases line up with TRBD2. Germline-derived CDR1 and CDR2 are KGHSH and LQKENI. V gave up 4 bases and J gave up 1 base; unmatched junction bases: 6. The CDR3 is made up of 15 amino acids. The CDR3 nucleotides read TGTGCCAGCTCACAACGGGAGGGAACTTCCTACGAGCAGTACTTC. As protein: CASSQREGTSYEQYF.

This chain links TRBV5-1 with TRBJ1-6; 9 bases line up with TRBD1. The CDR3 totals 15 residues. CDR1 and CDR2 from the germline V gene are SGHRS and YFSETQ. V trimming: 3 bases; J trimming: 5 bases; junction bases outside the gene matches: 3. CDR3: CASSSGQGNNSPLHF. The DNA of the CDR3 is TGCGCCAGCAGCTCGGGACAGGGAAATAATTCACCCCTCCACTTT.

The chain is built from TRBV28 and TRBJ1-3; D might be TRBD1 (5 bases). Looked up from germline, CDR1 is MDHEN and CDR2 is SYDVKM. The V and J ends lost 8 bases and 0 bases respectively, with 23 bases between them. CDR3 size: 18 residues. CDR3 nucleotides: TGTGCCAGCGCCCAGACCTCCTGGGGGGGGTTCTCTGGAAACACCATATATTTT. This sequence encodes CASAQTSWGGFSGNTIYF.

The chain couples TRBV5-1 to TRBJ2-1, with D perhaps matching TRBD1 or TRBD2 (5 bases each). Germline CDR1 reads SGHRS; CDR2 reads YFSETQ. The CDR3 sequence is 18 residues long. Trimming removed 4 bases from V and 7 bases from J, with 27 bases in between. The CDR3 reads CASSPAPLGAASSNEQFF. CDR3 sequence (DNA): TGCGCCAGCAGCCCCGCCCCCCTCGGGGCCGCCAGCTCAAATGAGCAGTTCTTC.

CDR3 sequence reads: CASSVVAACEAFF. In nucleotides, the CDR3 is TGTGCCAGCAGCGTAGTCGCGGCCTGTGAAGCTTTCTTT. The chain has TRBV9 and TRBJ1-1; unclear D gene. The CDR3 sequence is 13 residues long. Deletions cut 0 bases from V and 7 bases from J, with 10 bases between. Germline loops: CDR1 SGDLS, CDR2 YYNGEE.

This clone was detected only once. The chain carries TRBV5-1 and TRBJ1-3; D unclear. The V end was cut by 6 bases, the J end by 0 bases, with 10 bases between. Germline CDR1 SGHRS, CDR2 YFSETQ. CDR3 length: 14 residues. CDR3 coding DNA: TGCGCCAGCACCAGTGGAGCCTCTGGAAACACCATATATTTT. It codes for CASTSGASGNTIYF.